A selection of T cell receptor beta chains follows, all from one sample in a study of blood T cell repertoires in COVID-19. Clones were read by immunoSEQ multiplex PCR, and TCRdb kept only the in-frame ones, dropping some. The table lists 290,000 or so clones, 80% to 95% of them singletons. Material: PBMCs or T cells enriched from blood (not recorded which). These receptors originate from a woman aged 25 to 39 who had recovered from COVID-19. Each CDR3 is given with its conserved first and last residue. D genes are given only for firm matches. Not all rows give a size; the values are once, few, many and, for expanded clones, a class.

D | size | J | V | DNA | CDR3
TRBD2 | NA | TRBJ2-3 | TRBV6-5 | TGTGCCACCTCTACTAGCGGTAGCACAGATACGCAGTATTTT | CATSTSGSTDTQYF
NA | NA | TRBJ2-1 | TRBV6-6 | TGTGCCAGCGGCGGGGGCAACAATGAGCAGTTCTTC | CASGGGNNEQFF
NA | once | TRBJ1-5 | TRBV4-1 | TGCGCCAGCAGCCCCGGGGAGGGACCTGGCAATCAGCCCCAGCATTTT | CASSPGEGPGNQPQHF
TRBD2 | NA | TRBJ2-2 | TRBV19 | TGTGCCAGTAGTACTAGCGGTACCGGAGATAGGTCGAACACCGGGGAGCTGTTTTTT | CASSTSGTGDRSNTGELFF
TRBD1 | once | TRBJ1-2 | TRBV7-2 | TGTGCCAGCAGCCCCTCACAGGGGGCGATCTATGGCTACACCTTC | CASSPSQGAIYGYTF
TRBD1 | NA | TRBJ2-2 | TRBV7-9 | TGTGCCAGCAGCTCAGACAGGGGGCCCGGGGAGCTGTTTTTT | CASSSDRGPGELFF
NA | NA | TRBJ2-2 | TRBV4-3 | TGCGCCAGCAGCCGCAACATCGCGGTGAACACCGGGGAGCTGTTTTTT | CASSRNIAVNTGELFF
NA | NA | TRBJ1-4 | TRBV2 | TGTGCCAGCAGGAGGGACTTCGAAGAAAAACTGTTTTTT | CASRRDFEEKLFF
NA | NA | TRBJ1-1 | TRBV10-3 | TGTGCCATCAGTGAGCGGGACTTTTTAGCAGAAGCTTTCTTT | CAISERDFLAEAFF
NA | NA | TRBJ1-1 | TRBV29-1 | TGCAGCGTGCGACGACAGAACACTGAAGCTTTCTTT | CSVRRQNTEAFF
TRBD1 | NA | TRBJ1-5 | TRBV19 | TGTGCCAGTAGTGTGTACAGGGGTCGGGGCAATCAGCCCCAGCATTTT | CASSVYRGRGNQPQHF
NA | NA | TRBJ1-2 | TRBV5-6 | TGTGCCAGCAGCGTCACACTGGACACTCCTAACTATGGCTACACCTTC | CASSVTLDTPNYGYTF
NA | NA | TRBJ1-1 | TRBV5-1 | TGCGCCAGCAGCAAGTCCCGGGACATGTTCACAGCTTTCTTT | CASSKSRDMFTAFF
NA | NA | TRBJ1-3 | TRBV13 | TGTGCCAGCAGCTTGGGACGGGGGGTCTCTGGAAACACCATATATTTT | CASSLGRGVSGNTIYF
TRBD1 | once | TRBJ1-4 | TRBV30 | TGTGCCTGGAGTCAGGACAGGAATGAAAAACTGTTTTTT | CAWSQDRNEKLFF
TRBD2 | NA | TRBJ2-3 | TRBV2 | TGTGCCAGCAGTGTCAGCGGGGTGGGGACAGATACGCAGTATTTT | CASSVSGVGTDTQYF
NA | NA | TRBJ2-1 | TRBV6-2/TRBV6-3 | TGTGCCAGCAGTTACTCGAACTCCTTAGGGGGTGAGCAGTTCTTC | CASSYSNSLGGEQFF
NA | NA | TRBJ1-5 | TRBV7-2 | TGTGCCAGCAGCCTTTTTCCAGGGGATCATCAGCCCCAGCATTTT | CASSLFPGDHQPQHF
NA | NA | TRBJ1-5 | TRBV30 | TGTGCCTGGAGTCCTCCCCCGGGACACCTTAGCAATCAGCCCCAGCATTTT | CAWSPPPGHLSNQPQHF
TRBD1 | NA | TRBJ1-5 | TRBV4-1 | TGCGCCAGCAGCCAAGGGACAGGGGGGCAGCCCCAGCATTTT | CASSQGTGGQPQHF
NA | NA | TRBJ2-3 | TRBV27 | TGTGCCAGCAGTCCCCTGGGGGGTACGCAGTATTTT | CASSPLGGTQYF
NA | NA | TRBJ1-2 | TRBV7-2 | TGTGCCAGCAGCCTTCTACAGGGAGCGAACTATGGCTACACCTTC | CASSLLQGANYGYTF
TRBD1 | NA | TRBJ1-3 | TRBV6-1 | TGTGCCAGCAGTGAATCGAACAGGGGGCTCGGAAACACCATATATTTT | CASSESNRGLGNTIYF
NA | NA | TRBJ1-6 | TRBV7-9 | TGTGCCAGCAGCTTACAGGGGAATTCACCCCTCCACTTT | CASSLQGNSPLHF
TRBD1 | NA | TRBJ1-2 | TRBV18 | TGTGCCAGCTCACCGGGACAGGTAGAATTAAACTATGGCTACACCTTC | CASSPGQVELNYGYTF
TRBD2 | once | TRBJ2-7 | TRBV4-3 | TGCGCCAGCAGCCAAGGGGGGGTAGCGGGAGTTTACGAGCAGTACTTC | CASSQGGVAGVYEQYF
NA | NA | TRBJ2-7 | TRBV6-5 | TGTGCCAGCAGTTCGTCACAGGGTCGGTCCTACGAGCAGTACTTC | CASSSSQGRSYEQYF
TRBD2 | NA | TRBJ2-1 | TRBV20-1 | TGCAGTGCTAGTCTTCTAGCGGGAGTGAGGAATGAGCAGTTCTTC | CSASLLAGVRNEQFF
TRBD1 | NA | TRBJ1-1 | TRBV5-4 | TGTGCCAGCAGCACAACAGGGGGCGCGAACACTGAAGCTTTCTTT | CASSTTGGANTEAFF
TRBD2 | NA | TRBJ2-1 | TRBV19 | TGTGCCAGTAGACTAGCGGGAAGCAATGAGCAGTTCTTC | CASRLAGSNEQFF
TRBD1 | NA | TRBJ1-2 | TRBV4-2 | TGTGCCAGCAGCCAAGACAGGGGGAACTATGGCTACACCTTC | CASSQDRGNYGYTF
TRBD2 | NA | TRBJ2-7 | TRBV7-3 | TGTGCCAGCAGCTTTACTAGCGGTAGCCCGGACGAGCAGTACTTC | CASSFTSGSPDEQYF
TRBD2 | NA | TRBJ2-1 | TRBV27 | TGTGCCAGCAGCACCCTAGCGGGAGGAAGGCACAATGAGCAGTTCTTC | CASSTLAGGRHNEQFF
TRBD1 | NA | TRBJ2-1 | TRBV23-1 | TGCGCCAGCAGGCGAACTTTGGAATGGACAGGTCACAATGAGCAGTTCTTC | CASRRTLEWTGHNEQFF